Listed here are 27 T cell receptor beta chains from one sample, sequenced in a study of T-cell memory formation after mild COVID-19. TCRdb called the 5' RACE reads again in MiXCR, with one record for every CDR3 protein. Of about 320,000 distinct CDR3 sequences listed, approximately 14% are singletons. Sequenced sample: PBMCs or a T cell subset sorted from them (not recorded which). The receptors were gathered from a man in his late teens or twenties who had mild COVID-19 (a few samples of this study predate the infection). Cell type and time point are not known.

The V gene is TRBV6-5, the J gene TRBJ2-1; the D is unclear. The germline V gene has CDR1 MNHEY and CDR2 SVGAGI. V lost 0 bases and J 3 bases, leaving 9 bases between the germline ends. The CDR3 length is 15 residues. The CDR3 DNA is TGTGCCAGCAGTTACTCGGCCAGCGTCTACAATGAGCAGTTCTTC. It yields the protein CASSYSASVYNEQFF.

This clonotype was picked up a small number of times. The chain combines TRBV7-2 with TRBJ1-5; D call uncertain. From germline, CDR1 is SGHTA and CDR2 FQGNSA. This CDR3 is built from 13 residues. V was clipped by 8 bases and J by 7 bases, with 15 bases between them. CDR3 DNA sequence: TGTGCCAGCGGGCGGGAGGGTACGCAGCCCCAGCATTTT. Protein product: CASGREGTQPQHF.

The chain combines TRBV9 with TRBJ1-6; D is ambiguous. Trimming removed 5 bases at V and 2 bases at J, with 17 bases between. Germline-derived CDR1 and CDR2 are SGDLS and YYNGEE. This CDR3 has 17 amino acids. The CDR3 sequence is CASSGSQKTTYNSPLHF. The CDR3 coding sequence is TGTGCCAGCAGTGGCAGCCAGAAGACGACCTATAATTCACCCCTCCACTTT.

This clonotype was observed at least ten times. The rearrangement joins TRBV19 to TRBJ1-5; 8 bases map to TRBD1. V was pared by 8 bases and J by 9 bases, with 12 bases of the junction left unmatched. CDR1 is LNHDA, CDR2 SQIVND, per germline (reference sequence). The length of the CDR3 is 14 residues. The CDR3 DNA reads TGTGCCAGTTATGGGACAGGCGAGTTTTCGCCCCAGCATTTT. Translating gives CASYGTGEFSPQHF.

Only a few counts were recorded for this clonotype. CDR3 loop: CASSLRAERPQHF. As DNA, the CDR3 is TGTGCCAGCAGTCTCCGGGCCGAGCGGCCCCAGCATTTT. V is TRBV6-5 and J is TRBJ1-5; D call uncertain. The CDR3 spans 13 residues. CDR1 is MNHEY, CDR2 SVGAGI, per germline. V was pared by 5 bases and J by 9 bases, with 14 bases between.

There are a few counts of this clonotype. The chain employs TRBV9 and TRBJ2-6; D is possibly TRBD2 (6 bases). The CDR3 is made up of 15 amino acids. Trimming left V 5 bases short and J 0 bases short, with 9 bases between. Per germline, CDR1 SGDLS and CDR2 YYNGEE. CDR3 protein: CASSTAGSGANVLTF. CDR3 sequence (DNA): TGTGCCAGCAGTACAGCGGGCTCTGGGGCCAACGTCCTGACTTTC.

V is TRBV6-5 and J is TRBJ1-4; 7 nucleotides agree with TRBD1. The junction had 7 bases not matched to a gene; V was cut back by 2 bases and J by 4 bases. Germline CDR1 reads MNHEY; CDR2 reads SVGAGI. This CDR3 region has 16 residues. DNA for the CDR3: TGTGCCAGCAGTTACCCAGGGACAGTACTTAATGAAAAACTGTTTTTT. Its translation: CASSYPGTVLNEKLFF.

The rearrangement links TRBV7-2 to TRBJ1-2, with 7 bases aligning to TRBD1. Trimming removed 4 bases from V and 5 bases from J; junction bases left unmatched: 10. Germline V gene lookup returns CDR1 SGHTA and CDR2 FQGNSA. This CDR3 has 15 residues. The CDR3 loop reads CASSSGTVSPYGYTF. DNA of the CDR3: TGTGCCAGCAGCTCTGGGACAGTCTCCCCTTATGGCTACACCTTC.

The CDR3 coding sequence is TGTGCCAGCAGTTACTCGTGGCAGTCTAACTATGGCTACACCTTC. Protein product: CASSYSWQSNYGYTF. The chain carries TRBV6-5 and TRBJ1-2, with D unclear. V was shortened by 0 bases and J by 0 bases, with 8 bases between the two germline ends. The germline CDR1 and CDR2 sequences are MNHEY and SVGAGI. This CDR3 has 15 amino acids.

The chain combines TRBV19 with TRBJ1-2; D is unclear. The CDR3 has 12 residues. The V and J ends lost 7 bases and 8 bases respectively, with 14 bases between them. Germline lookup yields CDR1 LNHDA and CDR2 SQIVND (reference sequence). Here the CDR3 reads CASNSEAWGYTF. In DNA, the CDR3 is TGTGCCAGTAACTCGGAGGCTTGGGGCTACACCTTC.

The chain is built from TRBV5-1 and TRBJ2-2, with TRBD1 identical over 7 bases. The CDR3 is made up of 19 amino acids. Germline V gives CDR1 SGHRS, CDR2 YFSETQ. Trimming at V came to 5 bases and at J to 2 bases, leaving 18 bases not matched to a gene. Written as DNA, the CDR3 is TGCGCCAGCAGTCGGAGTCCGGGACAGTCCCAGAGCAACACCGGGGAGCTGTTTTTT. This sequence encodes CASSRSPGQSQSNTGELFF.

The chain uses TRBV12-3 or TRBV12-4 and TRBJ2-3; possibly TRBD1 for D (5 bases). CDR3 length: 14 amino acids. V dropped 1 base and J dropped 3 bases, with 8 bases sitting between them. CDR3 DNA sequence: TGTGCCAGCAGTTTAGTGACAGCGACAGATACGCAGTATTTT. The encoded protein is CASSLVTATDTQYF.

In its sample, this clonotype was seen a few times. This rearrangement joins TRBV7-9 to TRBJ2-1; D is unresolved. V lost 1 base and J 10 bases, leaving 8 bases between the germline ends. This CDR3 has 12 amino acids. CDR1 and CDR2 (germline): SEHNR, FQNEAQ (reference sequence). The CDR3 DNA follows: TGTGCCAGCAGCTTAGATTTGCAGGAGCAGTTCTTC. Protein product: CASSLDLQEQFF.

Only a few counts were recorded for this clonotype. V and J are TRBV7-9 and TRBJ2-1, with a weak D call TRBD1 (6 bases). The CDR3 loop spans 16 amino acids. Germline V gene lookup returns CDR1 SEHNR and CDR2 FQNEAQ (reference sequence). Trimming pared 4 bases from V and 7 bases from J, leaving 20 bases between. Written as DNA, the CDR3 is TGTGCCAGCAGCTATCCCGCCGTGGGGGCAGGGAATGAGCAGTTCTTC. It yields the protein CASSYPAVGAGNEQFF.

In DNA form, the CDR3 reads TGTGCCAGCAGCCAAGATCGTACAGGGGGCAGGCATGGCTACACCTTC. Residues: CASSQDRTGGRHGYTF. The chain employs TRBV4-2 and TRBJ1-2, with 9 bases identical to TRBD1. The trim removed 0 bases at V and 6 bases at J, leaving 8 bases unmatched. The CDR3 loop spans 16 amino acids. The V gene's germline CDR1 is LGHNA and CDR2 YNFKEQ.

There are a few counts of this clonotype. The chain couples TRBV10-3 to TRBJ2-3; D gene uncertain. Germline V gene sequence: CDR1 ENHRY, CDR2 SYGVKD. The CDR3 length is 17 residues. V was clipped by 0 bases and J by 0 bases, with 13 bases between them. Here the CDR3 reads CAISESNGPASTDTQYF. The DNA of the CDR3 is TGTGCCATCAGTGAGTCGAACGGGCCGGCTAGCACAGATACGCAGTATTTT.

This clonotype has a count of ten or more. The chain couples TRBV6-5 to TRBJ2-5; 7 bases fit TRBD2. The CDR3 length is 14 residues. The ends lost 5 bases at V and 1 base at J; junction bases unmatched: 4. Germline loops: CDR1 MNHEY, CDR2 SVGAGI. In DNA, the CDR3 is TGTGCCAGCAGTCAGTCTAGCGGCCAAGAGACCCAGTACTTC. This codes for CASSQSSGQETQYF.

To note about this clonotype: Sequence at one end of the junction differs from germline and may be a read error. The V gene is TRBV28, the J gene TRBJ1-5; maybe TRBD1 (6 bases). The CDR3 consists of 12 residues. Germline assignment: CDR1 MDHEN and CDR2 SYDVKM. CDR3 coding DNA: TGTGCCAGCAGAGCTGGACCAGGGGACTTATATTTT. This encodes CASRAGPGDLYF.

The CDR3 loop is CASSPGLADTDTQYF. The CDR3 DNA reads TGCGCCAGCAGCCCGGGACTAGCGGACACAGATACGCAGTATTTT. The rearrangement uses TRBV4-3 and TRBJ2-3; 11 bases are shared with TRBD2. Germline V gene data show CDR1 as LGHNA and CDR2 as YSLEER. The CDR3 sequence is 15 residues long. The junction had 2 bases not matched to a gene; V was cut back by 4 bases and J by 2 bases.

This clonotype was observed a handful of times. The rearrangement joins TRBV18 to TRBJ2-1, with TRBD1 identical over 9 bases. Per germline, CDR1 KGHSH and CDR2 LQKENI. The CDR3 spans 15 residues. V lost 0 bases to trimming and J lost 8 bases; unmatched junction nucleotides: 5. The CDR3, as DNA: TGTGCCAGCTCACCACCGGGACAGGGCCCCCATGAGCAGTTCTTC. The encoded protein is CASSPPGQGPHEQFF. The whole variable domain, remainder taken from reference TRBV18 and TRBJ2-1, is NAGVMQNPRHLVRRRGQEARLRCSPMKGHSHVYWYRQLPEEGLKFMVYLQKENIIDESGMPKERFSAEFPKEGPSILRIQQVVRGDSAAYFCASSPPGQGPHEQFFGPGTRLTVL.

The CDR3 nucleotides are TGCGCCAGCGGCCGAGGGCCTGGGGAGACCCAGTACTTC. Translated, it gives CASGRGPGETQYF. The chain is built from TRBV5-1 and TRBJ2-5, with a possible D match to TRBD2 (5 bases). This CDR3 spans 13 amino acids. Germline V gene sequence: CDR1 SGHRS, CDR2 YFSETQ. V was clipped by 7 bases and J by 5 bases, with 15 bases between them.

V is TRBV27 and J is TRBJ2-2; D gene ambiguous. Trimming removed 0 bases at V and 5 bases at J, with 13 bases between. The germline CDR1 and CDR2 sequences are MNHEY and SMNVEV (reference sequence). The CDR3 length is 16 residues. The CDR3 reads CASSLSSPLGTGELFF. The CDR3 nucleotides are TGTGCCAGCAGTTTATCGAGCCCTCTTGGAACCGGGGAGCTGTTTTTT.

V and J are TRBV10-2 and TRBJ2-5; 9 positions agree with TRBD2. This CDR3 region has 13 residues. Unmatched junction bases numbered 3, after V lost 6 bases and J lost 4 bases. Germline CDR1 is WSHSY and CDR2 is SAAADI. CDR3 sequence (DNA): TGCGCCAGCAGGGGCGGGGGGGCAGAGACCCAGTACTTC. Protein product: CASRGGGAETQYF.

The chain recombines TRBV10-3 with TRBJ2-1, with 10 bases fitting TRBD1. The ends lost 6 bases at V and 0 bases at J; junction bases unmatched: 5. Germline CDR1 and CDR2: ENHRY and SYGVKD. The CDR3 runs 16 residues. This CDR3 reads CAISGRDRGSYNEQFF. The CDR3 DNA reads TGTGCCATCAGCGGGAGGGACAGGGGCTCCTACAATGAGCAGTTCTTC.

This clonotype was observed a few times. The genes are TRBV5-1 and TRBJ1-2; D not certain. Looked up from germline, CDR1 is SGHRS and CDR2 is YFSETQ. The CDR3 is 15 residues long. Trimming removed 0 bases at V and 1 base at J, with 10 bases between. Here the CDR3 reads CASSLELPLNYGYTF. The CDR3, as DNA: TGCGCCAGCAGCTTGGAATTACCGCTTAACTATGGCTACACCTTC.

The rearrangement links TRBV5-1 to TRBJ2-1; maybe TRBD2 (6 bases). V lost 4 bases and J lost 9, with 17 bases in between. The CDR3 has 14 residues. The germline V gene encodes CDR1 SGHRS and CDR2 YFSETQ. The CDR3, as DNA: TGCGCCAGCAGCGCAAATCCGCCGGGGGTTGAGCAGTTCTTC. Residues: CASSANPPGVEQFF.

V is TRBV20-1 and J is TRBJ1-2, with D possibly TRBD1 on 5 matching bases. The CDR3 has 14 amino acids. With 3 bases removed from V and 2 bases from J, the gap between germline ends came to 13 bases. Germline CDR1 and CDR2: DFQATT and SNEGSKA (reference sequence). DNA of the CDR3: TGCAGTGCTAGGCGGGACGGTGTCAACTATGGCTACACCTTC. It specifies CSARRDGVNYGYTF.